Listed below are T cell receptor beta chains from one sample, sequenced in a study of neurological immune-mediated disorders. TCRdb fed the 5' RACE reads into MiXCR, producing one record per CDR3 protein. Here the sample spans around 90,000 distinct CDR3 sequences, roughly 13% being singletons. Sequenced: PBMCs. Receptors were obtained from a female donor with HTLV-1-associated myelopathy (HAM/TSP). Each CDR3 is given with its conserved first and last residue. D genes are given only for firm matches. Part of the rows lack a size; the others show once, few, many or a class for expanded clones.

CSADPRDRQLGGGTQYF | TGCAGCGCTGACCCTCGGGACAGACAACTAGGGGGGGGTACGCAGTATTTT | many | TRBJ2-3 | TRBV29-1 | .
CASSFGYRARGANVLTF | TGCGCCAGCAGCTTCGGGTACAGGGCGAGAGGGGCCAACGTCCTGACTTTC | many | TRBJ2-6 | TRBV5-1 | .
CASSRDKNIYEQYF | TGCGCCAGCAGCAGGGACAAGAACATTTACGAGCAGTACTTC | . | TRBJ2-7 | TRBV5-1 | .
CSASADRDRGKLFF | TGCAGTGCTAGTGCTGACAGGGACCGCGGAAAACTGTTTTTT | many | TRBJ1-4 | TRBV20-1 | TRBD1
CASSYQWTSGGHEQFF | TGTGCCAGCAGTTACCAATGGACTAGCGGGGGCCATGAGCAGTTCTTC | many | TRBJ2-1 | TRBV12-3/TRBV12-4 | TRBD2
CSVVPVAGPTDTQYF | TGCAGCGTTGTCCCAGTAGCGGGGCCCACAGATACGCAGTATTTT | . | TRBJ2-3 | TRBV29-1 | TRBD2
CASSPEAGVSYEQYF | TGCGCCAGCAGCCCGGAGGCCGGGGTCTCCTACGAGCAGTACTTC | many | TRBJ2-7 | TRBV5-1 | .
CASRLLRVRARPGGYEQYF | TGTGCCAGCAGACTACTCCGGGTGAGGGCTCGTCCAGGGGGCTACGAGCAGTACTTC | many | TRBJ2-7 | TRBV28 | TRBD1
CASSQDDGGGYEQYF | TGCGCCAGCAGCCAAGACGACGGGGGGGGCTACGAGCAGTACTTC | many | TRBJ2-7 | TRBV4-1 | TRBD2
CASSRAGGSTDTQYF | TGTGCCAGCTCCAGAGCGGGGGGAAGCACAGATACGCAGTATTTT | many | TRBJ2-3 | TRBV12-3/TRBV12-4 | TRBD2
CASSARQGFSPLHF | TGTGCCAGCAGTGCTCGACAGGGGTTTTCACCCCTCCACTTT | many | TRBJ1-6 | TRBV2 | TRBD1
CASSLETGIRNTEAFF | TGCGCCAGCAGCTTGGAAACTGGGATAAGGAACACTGAAGCTTTCTTT | many | TRBJ1-1 | TRBV5-1 | .
CASSLGGAGNEQFF | TGCGCCAGCAGCTTGGGGGGCGCGGGGAACGAGCAGTTCTTC | few | TRBJ2-1 | TRBV5-1 | .
CASSLGGQANYEQYF | TGCGCCAGCAGCTTGGGAGGGCAGGCCAACTACGAGCAGTACTTC | many | TRBJ2-7 | TRBV5-1 | .
CASTRAGDRISPSIF | TGTGCCAGCACCCGGGCAGGGGACAGGATCAGCCCAAGCATTTTT | . | TRBJ1-5 | TRBV21-1 | .
CASSQQTGSNQPQHF | TGCGCCAGCAGCCAACAGACAGGGAGCAATCAGCCCCAGCATTTT | many | TRBJ1-5 | TRBV4-1 | TRBD1
CASRGTSGGNEQFF | TGTGCCAGCAGAGGCACTAGCGGGGGTAATGAGCAGTTCTTC | many | TRBJ2-1 | TRBV7-2 | TRBD2
CASSLGVGKDTQYF | TGCGCCAGCAGCTTGGGGGTGGGAAAAGATACGCAGTATTTT | many | TRBJ2-3 | TRBV5-1 | .
CAIGGGTDTQYF | TGTGCCATCGGGGGTGGCACAGATACGCAGTATTTT | many | TRBJ2-3 | TRBV10-3 | .
CASSLVMAGGNEQFF | TGCGCCAGCAGCTTGGTAATGGCGGGGGGGAATGAGCAGTTCTTC | many | TRBJ2-1 | TRBV5-1 | TRBD2
CASSRTAGELFF | TGTGCCAGCAGCCGAACCGCCGGGGAGCTGTTTTTT | few | TRBJ2-2 | TRBV7-2 | .
CSAIRGGRGTDTQYF | TGCAGTGCTATCCGGGGGGGCAGGGGCACAGATACGCAGTATTTT | many | TRBJ2-3 | TRBV20-1 | TRBD2
CASSHSLVGYTF | TGTGCCAGCAGCCACTCTCTCGTGGGCTACACCTTC | many | TRBJ1-2 | TRBV3-1 | .
CSARGSQIYEQYF | TGCAGTGCTAGAGGCTCTCAGATATACGAGCAGTACTTC | many | TRBJ2-7 | TRBV20-1 | .
CASSPTGDTDTQYF | TGTGCCAGCTCACCGACAGGGGACACAGATACGCAGTATTTT | many | TRBJ2-3 | TRBV18 | TRBD1
CASSLVLRGGYTF | TGCGCCAGCAGCTTGGTACTCCGCGGTGGCTACACCTTC | many | TRBJ1-2 | TRBV5-1 | .
CASSPIDGELFF | TGTGCCAGCAGCCCAATCGATGGGGAGCTGTTTTTT | . | TRBJ2-2 | TRBV7-2 | .
CATSDVTPDTQYF | TGTGCCACCAGTGATGTGACCCCAGATACGCAGTATTTT | many | TRBJ2-3 | TRBV24-1 | .
CSPRPPSGGAYNEQFF | TGCAGTCCACGGCCTCCCAGCGGGGGGGCCTACAATGAGCAGTTCTTC | many | TRBJ2-1 | TRBV20-1 | TRBD2